The 21 T cell receptor beta chains presented below share a single source sample, sequenced in a study of blood T cell repertoires in COVID-19. Generated by immunoSEQ multiplex PCR, the TCRdb table keeps only in-frame clones and is missing some. The data contain tens of thousands of clones, 88% of them singletons. Sequences were obtained from peripheral blood. Source of these receptors: a man between 60 and 75 years old with active COVID-19.

The table lists this clone with a few counts. This chain links TRBV19 with TRBJ2-7; D is possibly TRBD1 (6 bases). V shed 6 bases and J shed 3 bases, with 21 bases lying between them. The CDR3 sequence is 16 residues long. CDR1 and CDR2 (germline): LNHDA, SQIVND (reference sequence). Here the CDR3 reads CASSLTGNRVVYEQYF. The CDR3 region has the DNA TGTGCCAGTAGCCTTACAGGGAATCGAGTGGTCTACGAGCAGTACTTC.

The chain has TRBV14 and TRBJ2-7; TRBD1 matches at 9 bases. Germline V gene sequence: CDR1 SGHDN, CDR2 FVKESK. CDR3 length equals 17 residues. Trimming took 4 bases from V and 3 from J; bases not matched to a gene: 13. The CDR3 DNA is TGTGCCAGCAGCCCCACTGGATGGGGACAGGGAATCTACGAGCAGTACTTC. Residues: CASSPTGWGQGIYEQYF.

This chain connects TRBV11-1 to TRBJ2-7; TRBD2 matches at 7 bases. CDR3 length: 16 residues. Germline loops: CDR1 SGHAT, CDR2 FQDESV (reference sequence). V lost 2 bases to trimming and J lost 5 bases; unmatched junction nucleotides: 12. The CDR3 nucleotides read TGTGCCAGCAGCTTAAAGAGGGGCGGGAGCACCCACGAGCAGTACTTC. Translated, it gives CASSLKRGGSTHEQYF.

This clone appeared a single time. The V gene is TRBV14, the J gene TRBJ1-1, with TRBD1 matching 9 bases. This CDR3 region has 15 residues. Germline lookup yields CDR1 SGHDN and CDR2 FVKESK. J lost 5 bases, V lost 5 bases, and 9 bases had no gene match. The CDR3 DNA is TGTGCCAGCAGCTATTTCACAGGGGGCGAAACTGAAGCTTTCTTT. It translates to CASSYFTGGETEAFF.

This clone was observed a few times. V and J are TRBV18 and TRBJ2-2; unclear D gene. Looked up from germline, CDR1 is KGHSH and CDR2 is LQKENI. The ends were cut back, 6 bases at V and 1 base at J, with 6 bases in the middle. The CDR3 loop spans 13 amino acids. The CDR3 region has the DNA TGTGCCAGCTCCCTCTTGAACACCGGGGAGCTGTTTTTT. This gives the protein CASSLLNTGELFF.

This chain links TRBV9 with TRBJ2-7; D ambiguous. Trimming pared 2 bases from V and 5 bases from J, leaving 11 bases between. CDR3 size: 13 residues. The germline V gene has CDR1 SGDLS and CDR2 YYNGEE. The CDR3 DNA sequence: TGTGCCAGCAGCGTCGCTAATGCTGACGAGCAGTACTTC. Translated: CASSVANADEQYF.

The chain combines TRBV12-5 with TRBJ2-7; 12 nucleotides agree with TRBD2. V shed 3 bases, J shed 7 bases, and the junction held 7 bases outside the gene matches. This CDR3 region has 15 residues. Germline assignment: CDR1 LGHNT and CDR2 FRNRAP. The CDR3 protein is CASGFGLAGLGEQYF. The CDR3 nucleotides are TGTGCTAGTGGTTTCGGACTAGCGGGACTGGGGGAGCAGTACTTC.

The chain employs TRBV11-3 and TRBJ2-7, with a possible D match to TRBD2 (7 bases). The CDR3 consists of 18 residues. CDR1 and CDR2 from the germline V gene are SGHNT and YENEEA. V lost 1 base and J lost 3, with 22 bases in between. Here the CDR3 reads CASSLGRGAERDLYEQYF. The CDR3 nucleotides read TGTGCCAGCAGCTTAGGAAGGGGGGCCGAGCGGGACCTCTACGAGCAGTACTTC.

The rearrangement links TRBV9 to TRBJ1-5; D is possibly TRBD1 (6 bases). Trimming pared 3 bases from V and 4 bases from J, leaving 8 bases between. The CDR3 consists of 13 residues. The germline gives CDR1 SGDLS, CDR2 YYNGEE. CDR3 loop: CASSAGVNQPQHF. CDR3 bases: TGTGCCAGCAGCGCAGGGGTGAATCAGCCCCAGCATTTT.

V and J are TRBV6-5 and TRBJ2-1; D not certain. This CDR3 has 15 residues. Germline CDR1 reads MNHEY; CDR2 reads SVGAGI. V was trimmed by 0 bases and J by 7 bases, leaving 13 bases between them. The CDR3 is CASSYSPSPENEQFF. The CDR3 DNA follows: TGTGCCAGCAGTTACTCGCCTAGTCCCGAAAATGAGCAGTTCTTC.

The chain joins TRBV5-1 to TRBJ2-5; 10 bases are shared with TRBD2. V was clipped by 5 bases and J by 4 bases; unmatched bases: 2. The germline gives CDR1 SGHRS, CDR2 YFSETQ. The CDR3 is 13 residues long. The CDR3 loop reads CASRASGRETQYF. DNA of the CDR3: TGCGCCAGCAGGGCTAGCGGGAGAGAGACCCAGTACTTC.

The chain employs TRBV7-9 and TRBJ2-7; 10 nucleotides agree with TRBD2. The trim removed 5 bases at V and 5 bases at J, leaving 9 bases unmatched. CDR1 is SEHNR, CDR2 FQNEAQ, per germline (reference sequence). This CDR3 contains 15 residues. CDR3 sequence (DNA): TGTGCCAGCAGCCCGCCCCTAGCGGGAGACGACGAGCAGTACTTC. This encodes CASSPPLAGDDEQYF.

The chain is built from TRBV6-6 and TRBJ2-3, with D uncertain. Trimming took off 7 bases at V and 1 base at J, with 18 bases between the two ends. CDR1 and CDR2 from the germline V gene are MNHNY and SVGAGI (reference sequence). This CDR3 has 16 amino acids. The CDR3 DNA reads TGTGCCAGCACCCCCTTGCTGCTGGCGGGCACAGATACGCAGTATTTT. This codes for CASTPLLLAGTDTQYF.

In the case of this clone: An end of the junction differs from the germline gene, which may be a read error. The chain combines TRBV28 with TRBJ2-7; 16 nucleotides line up with TRBD2. The CDR3 is 22 residues long. CDR1 and CDR2 (germline): MDHEN, SYDVKM. The CDR3 here is CASCLWGWGGTSGRARFYEQYF. For the CDR3, the DNA is TGTGCCAGCTGTTTATGGGGGTGGGGGGGGACTAGCGGGAGGGCCAGGTTCTACGAGCAGTACTTC.

This clone has only one observation. The chain is built from TRBV10-2 and TRBJ2-7; 8 bases align to TRBD2. Trimming cost V 4 bases and J 3 bases; bases outside gene matches: 8. Germline-derived CDR1 and CDR2 are WSHSY and SAAADI. The CDR3 is 15 amino acids. DNA for the CDR3: TGCGCCAGCAGTGCTGGGCCGGGAGGGTTCTACGAGCAGTACTTC. The encoded protein is CASSAGPGGFYEQYF.

This CDR3 reads CASSETSQETQYF. The CDR3 DNA sequence: TGTGCCAGCAGCGAGACTAGTCAAGAGACCCAGTACTTC. The genes are TRBV7-3 and TRBJ2-5, with a tentative D call TRBD2 (6 bases). The CDR3 has 13 amino acids. Trimming cost V 5 bases and J 2 bases, with 9 bases left between them. The germline V gene encodes CDR1 SGHTA and CDR2 FQGTGA. Filled out from reference TRBV7-3 and TRBJ2-5, the complete variable domain reads GAGVSQTPSNKVTEKGKYVELRCDPISGHTALYWYRQSLGQGPEFLIYFQGTGAADDSGLPNDRFFAVRPEGSVSTLKIQRTERGDSAVYLCASSETSQETQYFGPGTRLLVL.

V and J are TRBV10-3 and TRBJ2-7, with D unclear. The V end lost 3 bases, the J end lost 2 bases, and 14 bases lay between the germline ends. From germline, CDR1 is ENHRY and CDR2 SYGVKD. The CDR3 runs to 15 residues. The CDR3, as DNA: TGTGCCATCAGTGATATTCGTTGGCAAACCTACGAGCAGTACTTC. It specifies CAISDIRWQTYEQYF.

The chain combines TRBV11-3 with TRBJ2-5; D is unresolved. Trimming took 1 base from V and 5 from J, leaving 11 bases between them. CDR3 size: 14 residues. The V gene's germline CDR1 is SGHNT and CDR2 YENEEA. CDR3 sequence (DNA): TGTGCCAGCAGCTTAGGAGTCCGGTCGGAGACCCAGTACTTC. The encoded protein is CASSLGVRSETQYF.

CDR3 coding DNA: TGTGCCAGTAGTATGGCCGGGAGGCGCACAGATACGCAGTATTTT. It translates to CASSMAGRRTDTQYF. J is TRBJ2-3 and V is TRBV19; 7 bases are a match to TRBD2. Germline assignment: CDR1 LNHDA and CDR2 SQIVND (reference sequence). J lost 1 base, V lost 3 bases, and 4 bases had no gene match. The CDR3 loop spans 15 amino acids.

The chain is built from TRBV24-1 and TRBJ2-1, with TRBD1 identical over 9 bases. Germline CDR1 and CDR2: KGHDR and SFDVKD. CDR3 length equals 13 residues. After removal of 5 bases from V and 10 bases from J, the junction contained 5 bases not matched to a gene. As DNA, the CDR3 is TGTGCCACCAGTGCGACAGGGGGAAGCGAGCAGTTCTTC. It yields the protein CATSATGGSEQFF.

V and J are TRBV19 and TRBJ2-3, with TRBD2 identical over 7 bases. The CDR3 extends over 14 amino acids. The trim removed 4 bases at V and 4 bases at J, leaving 5 bases unmatched. Germline values: CDR1 LNHDA, CDR2 SQIVND (reference sequence). The CDR3 is CASSTSGGADTQYF. The CDR3 DNA sequence: TGTGCCAGTAGTACTAGCGGCGGGGCAGATACGCAGTATTTT.